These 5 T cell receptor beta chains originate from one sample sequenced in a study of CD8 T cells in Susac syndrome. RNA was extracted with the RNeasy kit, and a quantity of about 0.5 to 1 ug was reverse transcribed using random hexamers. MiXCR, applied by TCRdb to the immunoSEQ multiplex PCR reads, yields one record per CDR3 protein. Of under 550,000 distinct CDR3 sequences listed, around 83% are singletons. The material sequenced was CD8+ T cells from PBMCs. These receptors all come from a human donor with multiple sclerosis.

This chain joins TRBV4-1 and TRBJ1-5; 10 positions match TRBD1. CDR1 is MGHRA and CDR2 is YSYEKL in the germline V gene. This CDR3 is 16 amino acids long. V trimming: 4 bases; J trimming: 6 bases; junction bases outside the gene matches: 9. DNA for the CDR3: TGCGCCAGCAGCCCCTACCAGACAGGGGGCGGTCAGCCCCAGCATTTT. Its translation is CASSPYQTGGGQPQHF.

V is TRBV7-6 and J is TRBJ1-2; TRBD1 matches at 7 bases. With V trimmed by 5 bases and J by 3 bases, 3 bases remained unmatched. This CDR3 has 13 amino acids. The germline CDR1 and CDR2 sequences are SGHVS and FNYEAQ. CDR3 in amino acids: CASSLGQHYGYTF. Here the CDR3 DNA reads TGTGCCAGCAGCCTGGGACAGCACTATGGCTACACCTTC.

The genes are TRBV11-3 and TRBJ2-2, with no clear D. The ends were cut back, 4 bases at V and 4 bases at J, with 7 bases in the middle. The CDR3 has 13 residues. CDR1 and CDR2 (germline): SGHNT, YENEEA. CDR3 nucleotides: TGTGCCAGCAGCTCAGGAGTCACCGGGGAGCTGTTTTTT. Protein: CASSSGVTGELFF.

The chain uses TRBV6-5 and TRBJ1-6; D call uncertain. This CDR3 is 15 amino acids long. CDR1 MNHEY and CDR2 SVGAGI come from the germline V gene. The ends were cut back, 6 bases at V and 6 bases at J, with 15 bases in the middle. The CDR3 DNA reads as TGTGCCAGCAGCCTAAACTCCGGAGGTAATTCACCCCTCCACTTT. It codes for CASSLNSGGNSPLHF.

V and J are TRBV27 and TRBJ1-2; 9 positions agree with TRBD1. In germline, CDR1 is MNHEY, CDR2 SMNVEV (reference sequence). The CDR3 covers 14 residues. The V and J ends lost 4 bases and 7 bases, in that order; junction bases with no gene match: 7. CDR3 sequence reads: CASSSTGGSGGYTF. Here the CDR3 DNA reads TGTGCCAGCAGTTCGACAGGGGGGTCGGGTGGCTACACCTTC.